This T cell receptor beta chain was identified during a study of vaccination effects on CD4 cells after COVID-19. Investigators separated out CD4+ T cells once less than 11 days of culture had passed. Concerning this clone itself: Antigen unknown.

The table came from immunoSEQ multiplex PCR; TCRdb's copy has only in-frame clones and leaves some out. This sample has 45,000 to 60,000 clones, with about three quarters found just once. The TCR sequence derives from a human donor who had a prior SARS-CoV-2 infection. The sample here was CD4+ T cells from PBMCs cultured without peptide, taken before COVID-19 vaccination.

The CDR3, as DNA: TGTGCCAGCAGCCCGGGGGGCGGACCGGGAGAGGCAGAGACCCAGTACTTC. Translating it yields CASSPGGGPGEAETQYF. V and J are TRBV7-3 and TRBJ2-5; D is possibly TRBD2 (7 bases). This CDR3 comprises 17 residues. With 5 bases removed from V and 4 bases from J, the gap between germline ends came to 23 bases. Looked up from germline, CDR1 is SGHTA and CDR2 is FQGTGA.